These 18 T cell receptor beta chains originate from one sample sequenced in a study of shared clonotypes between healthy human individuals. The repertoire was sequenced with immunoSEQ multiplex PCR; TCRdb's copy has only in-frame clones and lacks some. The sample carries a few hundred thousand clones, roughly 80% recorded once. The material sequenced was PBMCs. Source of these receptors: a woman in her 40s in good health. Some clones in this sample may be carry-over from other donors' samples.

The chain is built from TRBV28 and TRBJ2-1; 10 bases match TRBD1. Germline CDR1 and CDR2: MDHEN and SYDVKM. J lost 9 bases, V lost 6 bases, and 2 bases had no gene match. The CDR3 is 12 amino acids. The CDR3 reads CASRRTGGEQFF. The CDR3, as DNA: TGTGCCAGCAGGCGGACAGGGGGTGAGCAGTTCTTC. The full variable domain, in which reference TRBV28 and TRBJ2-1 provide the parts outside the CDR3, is DVKVTQSSRYLVKRTGEKVFLECVQDMDHENMFWYRQDPGLGLRLIYFSYDVKMKEKGDIPEGYSVSREKKERFSLILESASTNQTSMYLCASRRTGGEQFFGPGTRLTVL.

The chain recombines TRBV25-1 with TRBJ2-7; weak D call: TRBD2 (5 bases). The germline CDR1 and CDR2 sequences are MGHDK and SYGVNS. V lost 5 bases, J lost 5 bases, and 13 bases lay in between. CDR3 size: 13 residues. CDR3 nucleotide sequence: TGTGCCAGCAGTACCCATCGGACTCACGAGCAGTACTTC. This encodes CASSTHRTHEQYF.

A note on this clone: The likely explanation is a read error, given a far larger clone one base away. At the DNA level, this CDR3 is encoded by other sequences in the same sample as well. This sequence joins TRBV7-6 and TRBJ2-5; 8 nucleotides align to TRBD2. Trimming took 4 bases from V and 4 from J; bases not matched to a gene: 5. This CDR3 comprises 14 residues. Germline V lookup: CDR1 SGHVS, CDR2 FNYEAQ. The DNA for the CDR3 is TGTGCCAGCAGCTCCGGGCTAGCGGGAGAGACCCAGTACTTC. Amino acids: CASSSGLAGETQYF.

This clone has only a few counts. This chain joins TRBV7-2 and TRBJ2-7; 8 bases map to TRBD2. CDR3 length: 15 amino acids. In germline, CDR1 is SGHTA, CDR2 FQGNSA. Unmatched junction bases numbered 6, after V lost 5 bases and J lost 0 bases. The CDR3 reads CASSVKSGSSYEQYF. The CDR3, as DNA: TGTGCCAGCAGCGTTAAAAGCGGGAGCTCCTACGAGCAGTACTTC.

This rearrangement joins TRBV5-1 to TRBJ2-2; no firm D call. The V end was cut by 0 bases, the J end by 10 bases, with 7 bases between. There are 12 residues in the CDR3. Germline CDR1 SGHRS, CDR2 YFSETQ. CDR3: CASSLVREELFF. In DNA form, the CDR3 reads TGCGCCAGCAGCTTGGTTAGAGAGGAGCTGTTTTTT.

The CDR3 region is CASSLGGIRGYTF. The CDR3 DNA is TGTGCCAGCAGCTTGGGGGGAATTCGCGGCTACACCTTC. The rearrangement uses TRBV5-4 and TRBJ1-2; D is unresolved. This CDR3 has 13 residues. Trimming left V 0 bases short and J 8 bases short, with 11 bases between. The V gene's germline CDR1 is SGHNT and CDR2 YYREEE (reference sequence). The whole variable domain, remainder taken from reference TRBV5-4 and TRBJ1-2, is ETGVTQSPTHLIKTRGQQVTLRCSSQSGHNTVSWYQQALGQGPQFIFQYYREEENGRGNFPPRFSGLQFPNYSSELNVNALELDDSALYLCASSLGGIRGYTFGSGTRLTVV.

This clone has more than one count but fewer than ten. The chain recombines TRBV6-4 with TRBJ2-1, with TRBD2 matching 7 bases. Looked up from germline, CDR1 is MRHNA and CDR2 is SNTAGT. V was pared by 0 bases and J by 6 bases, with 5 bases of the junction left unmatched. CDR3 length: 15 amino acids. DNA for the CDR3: TGTGCCAGCAGTGACTCTGCGGGACTAAGCAATGAGCAGTTCTTC. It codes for CASSDSAGLSNEQFF.

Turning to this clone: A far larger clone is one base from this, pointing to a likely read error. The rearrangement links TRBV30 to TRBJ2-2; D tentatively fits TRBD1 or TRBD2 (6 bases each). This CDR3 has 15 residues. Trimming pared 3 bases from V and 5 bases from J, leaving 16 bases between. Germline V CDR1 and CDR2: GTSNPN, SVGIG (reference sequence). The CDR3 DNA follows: TGTGCCTGGAGGGGTGCAGGGGAGGATACCGGGGAGCTGTTTTTT. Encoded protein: CAWRGAGEDTGELFF.

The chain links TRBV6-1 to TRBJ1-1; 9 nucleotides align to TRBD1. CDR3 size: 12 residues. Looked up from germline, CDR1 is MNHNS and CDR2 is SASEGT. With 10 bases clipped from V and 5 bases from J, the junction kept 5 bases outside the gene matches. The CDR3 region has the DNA TGTGCCACGAGGACAGGGGCAACTGAAGCTTTCTTT. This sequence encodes CATRTGATEAFF.

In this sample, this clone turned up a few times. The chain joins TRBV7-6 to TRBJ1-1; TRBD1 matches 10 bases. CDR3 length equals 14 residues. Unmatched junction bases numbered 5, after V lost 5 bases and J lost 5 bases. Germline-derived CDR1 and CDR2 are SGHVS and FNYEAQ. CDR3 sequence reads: CASSPDRGRTEAFF. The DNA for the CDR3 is TGTGCCAGCAGCCCCGACAGGGGGCGAACTGAAGCTTTCTTT.

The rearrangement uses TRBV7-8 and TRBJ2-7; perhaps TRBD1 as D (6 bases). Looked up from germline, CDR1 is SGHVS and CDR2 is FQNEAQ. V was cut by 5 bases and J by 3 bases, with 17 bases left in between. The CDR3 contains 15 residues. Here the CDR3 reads CASSVDRDTHYEQYF. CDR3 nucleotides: TGTGCCAGCAGCGTTGACCGGGACACCCACTACGAGCAGTACTTC.

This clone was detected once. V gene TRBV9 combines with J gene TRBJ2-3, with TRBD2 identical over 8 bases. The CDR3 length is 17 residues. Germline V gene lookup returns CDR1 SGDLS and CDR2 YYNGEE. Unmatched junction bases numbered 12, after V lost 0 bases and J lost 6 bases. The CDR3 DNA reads TGTGCCAGCAGCGTAGATCTTAGCGGGATCTTTCAGGATACGCAGTATTTT. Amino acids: CASSVDLSGIFQDTQYF.

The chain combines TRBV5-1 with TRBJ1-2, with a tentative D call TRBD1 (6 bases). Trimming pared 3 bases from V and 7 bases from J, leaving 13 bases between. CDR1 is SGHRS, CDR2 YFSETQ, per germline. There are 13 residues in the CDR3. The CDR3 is CASSSSRGTGYTF. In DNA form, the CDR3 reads TGCGCCAGCAGCTCCTCGAGGGGGACTGGCTACACCTTC.

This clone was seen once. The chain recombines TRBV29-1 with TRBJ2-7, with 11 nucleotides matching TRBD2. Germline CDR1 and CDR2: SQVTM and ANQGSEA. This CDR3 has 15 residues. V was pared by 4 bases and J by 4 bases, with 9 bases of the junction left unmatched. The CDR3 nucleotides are TGCAGCGTTGGCCCCGGGCTAGCGGGAGGTTACGAGCAGTACTTC. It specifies CSVGPGLAGGYEQYF.

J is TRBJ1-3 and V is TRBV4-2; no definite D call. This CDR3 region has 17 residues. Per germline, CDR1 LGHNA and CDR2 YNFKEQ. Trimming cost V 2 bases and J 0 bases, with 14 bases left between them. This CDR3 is CASSQFVVAHSGNTIYF. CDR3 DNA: TGTGCCAGCAGCCAATTTGTCGTGGCCCACTCTGGAAACACCATATATTTT.

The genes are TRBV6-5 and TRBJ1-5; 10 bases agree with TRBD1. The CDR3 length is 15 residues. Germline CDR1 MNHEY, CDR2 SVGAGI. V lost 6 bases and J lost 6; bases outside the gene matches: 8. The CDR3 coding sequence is TGTGCCAGCAGCGGGACAGGGGACGGGTTTCAGCCCCAGCATTTT. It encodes CASSGTGDGFQPQHF.

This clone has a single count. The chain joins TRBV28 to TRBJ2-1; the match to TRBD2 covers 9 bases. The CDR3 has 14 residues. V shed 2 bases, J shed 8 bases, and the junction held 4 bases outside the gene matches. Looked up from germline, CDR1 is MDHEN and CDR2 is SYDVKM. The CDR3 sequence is CASSLGAGGDEQFF. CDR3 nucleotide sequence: TGTGCCAGCAGTTTAGGGGCGGGAGGGGATGAGCAGTTCTTC.

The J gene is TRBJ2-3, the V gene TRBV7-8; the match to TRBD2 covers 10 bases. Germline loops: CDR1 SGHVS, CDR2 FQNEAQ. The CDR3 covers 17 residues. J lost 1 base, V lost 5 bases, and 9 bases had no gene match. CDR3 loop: CASSTTGTSAGTDTQYF. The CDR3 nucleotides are TGTGCCAGCAGCACAACCGGGACTAGCGCGGGCACAGATACGCAGTATTTT.